Each of the 7 T cell receptor beta chains below was sequenced from the same sample in a study of response to subunit inactivated influenza vaccine. A single record per CDR3 protein comes from TCRdb applying MiXCR to the RT-PCR reads. The data hold more than 200,000 distinct CDR3 sequences, with 10% to 15% observed a single time. This sample comprised non-naive T cells sorted from PBMCs, obtained around 14 days before vaccination. The receptors here all came from a man over 45 who received an inactivated influenza vaccine.

The rearrangement joins TRBV7-6 to TRBJ2-7, with 9 bases aligning to TRBD1. The CDR3 is 16 amino acids. Germline V gene sequence: CDR1 SGHVS, CDR2 FNYEAQ. V shed 2 bases, J shed 6 bases, and the junction held 11 bases outside the gene matches. The CDR3 here is CASSLFPGQGKGEQYF. For the CDR3, the DNA is TGTGCCAGCAGCTTATTCCCGGGACAGGGAAAAGGCGAGCAGTACTTC.

The rearrangement uses TRBV20-1 and TRBJ2-7; the match to TRBD1 covers 10 bases. Germline CDR1 is DFQATT and CDR2 is SNEGSKA (reference sequence). The CDR3 is 16 residues long. Germline trimming cut 3 bases from V and 4 bases from J; bases unmatched to any gene: 12. CDR3 region: CSASGPRQGAWYEQYF. CDR3 coding DNA: TGCAGTGCTAGTGGCCCCCGACAGGGGGCCTGGTACGAGCAGTACTTC.

The rearrangement joins TRBV7-2 to TRBJ1-2; a weak D match, TRBD1 (6 bases). The CDR3 contains 14 residues. Trimming removed 5 bases at V and 4 bases at J, with 14 bases between. Germline loops: CDR1 SGHTA, CDR2 FQGNSA. The CDR3 DNA reads TGTGCCAGCAGCGCGGACAGTTTAAGCTATGGCTACACCTTC. This encodes CASSADSLSYGYTF.

This clonotype was observed a handful of times. The rearrangement uses TRBV4-1 and TRBJ1-5, with a weak D call TRBD1 (6 bases). V was clipped by 1 base and J by 1 base, with 14 bases between them. Germline V lookup: CDR1 MGHRA, CDR2 YSYEKL. The CDR3 has 17 residues. For the CDR3, the DNA is TGCGCCAGCAGCCAAGTTCCGGGGGCTCGAAGCAATCAGCCCCAGCATTTT. Amino acid sequence: CASSQVPGARSNQPQHF.

The rearrangement joins TRBV10-1 to TRBJ2-5; D gene uncertain. The CDR3 length is 13 residues. CDR1 and CDR2 from the germline V gene are WNHNN and SYGVQD (reference sequence). Trimming shortened V by 0 bases and J by 5 bases, and 7 bases separated the two germline ends. The CDR3 DNA is TGCGCCAGCAGTGAGTCTTTGATGGAGACCCAGTACTTC. Encoded protein: CASSESLMETQYF.

This CDR3 is CASSLAAGVGTDTQYF. The CDR3, as DNA: TGTGCCAGCAGCTTAGCGGCGGGAGTAGGGACAGATACGCAGTATTTT. This chain joins TRBV7-9 and TRBJ2-3, with 7 bases matching TRBD2. Germline V CDR1 and CDR2: SEHNR, FQNEAQ (reference sequence). The length of the CDR3 is 16 residues. The trim removed 0 bases at V and 3 bases at J, leaving 6 bases unmatched.

This clonotype was detected a few times. V gene TRBV24-1 combines with J gene TRBJ1-5, with D unclear. Trimming took off 9 bases at V and 2 bases at J, with 16 bases between the two ends. CDR1 KGHDR and CDR2 SFDVKD come from the germline V gene. This CDR3 spans 15 amino acids. CDR3 sequence (DNA): TGTGCCACCTGCGAGCGACTGGCGGGCAATCAGCCCCAGCATTTT. This gives the protein CATCERLAGNQPQHF.